This passage covers 10 T cell receptor beta chains from one sample sequenced in a study of T cell clones after liver transplantation. TCRdb keeps only in-frame clones here, not all; method: immunoSEQ multiplex PCR. The profile shows approximately 51,000 clones, 70% to 75% of them singletons. The sequenced sample was CD4+ T cells from blood, obtained around 52 months after liver transplant. The receptors come from a human patient who received a liver transplant. Some of these T cells may belong to the graft donor.

V and J are TRBV6-1 and TRBJ2-2; no reliable D call. The ends were cut back, 8 bases at V and 6 bases at J, with 7 bases in the middle. The CDR3 sequence is 11 residues long. Germline CDR1 reads MNHNS; CDR2 reads SASEGT. The CDR3 loop is CASGGAGELFF. The CDR3, as DNA: TGTGCCAGCGGTGGGGCCGGGGAGCTGTTTTTT.

V and J are TRBV28 and TRBJ2-2; a weak D match, TRBD2 (5 bases). The germline CDR1 and CDR2 sequences are MDHEN and SYDVKM. CDR3 length: 14 amino acids. The V and J ends lost 5 bases and 0 bases respectively, with 7 bases between them. CDR3 residues: CASSSGPNTGELFF. The DNA for the CDR3 is TGTGCCAGCAGTAGCGGTCCGAACACCGGGGAGCTGTTTTTT. The full variable domain, completed using reference TRBV28 and TRBJ2-2, is DVKVTQSSRYLVKRTGEKVFLECVQDMDHENMFWYRQDPGLGLRLIYFSYDVKMKEKGDIPEGYSVSREKKERFSLILESASTNQTSMYLCASSSGPNTGELFFGEGSRLTVL.

This clone was seen more than once but under ten times. The chain couples TRBV6-5 to TRBJ1-1, with D possibly TRBD1 on 5 matching bases. V lost 5 bases and J 0 bases, leaving 13 bases between the germline ends. The CDR3 is 15 amino acids. CDR1 and CDR2 (germline): MNHEY, SVGAGI. CDR3 DNA: TGTGCCAGCAGTCCCCCAGGGTTCATGAACACTGAAGCTTTCTTT. This codes for CASSPPGFMNTEAFF.

V is TRBV11-1 and J is TRBJ1-1; D possibly corresponds to TRBD1 (6 bases). CDR3 length: 14 residues. Trimming shortened V by 4 bases and J by 1 base, and 10 bases separated the two germline ends. CDR1 is SGHAT and CDR2 is FQDESV in the germline V gene (reference sequence). The CDR3 is CASSSDRTNTEAFF. For the CDR3, the DNA is TGTGCCAGCAGCTCCGACAGGACGAACACTGAAGCTTTCTTT. Filled out from reference TRBV11-1 and TRBJ1-1, the complete variable domain reads EAEVAQSPRYKITEKSQAVAFWCDPISGHATLYWYRQILGQGPELLVQFQDESVVDDSQLPKDRFSAERLKGVDSTLKIQPAELGDSAMYLCASSSDRTNTEAFFGQGTRLTVV.

The CDR3 sequence: CASSLVRSTNEKLFF. Here the CDR3 DNA reads TGTGCCAGCAGCTTGGTCCGCTCAACTAATGAAAAACTGTTTTTT. This chain joins TRBV11-2 and TRBJ1-4, with unresolved D. The V gene lost 3 bases and the J gene lost 0 bases, with 8 bases spanning the gap. Per germline, CDR1 SGHAT and CDR2 FQNNGV. CDR3 size: 15 residues. Full variable domain (missing parts from reference TRBV11-2 and TRBJ1-4): EAGVAQSPRYKIIEKRQSVAFWCNPISGHATLYWYQQILGQGPKLLIQFQNNGVVDDSQLPKDRFSAERLKGVDSTLKIQPAKLEDSAVYLCASSLVRSTNEKLFFGSGTQLSVL.

The gene calls are TRBV29-1 and TRBJ2-5, with D perhaps being TRBD1 or TRBD2 (5 bases each). Germline V gives CDR1 SQVTM, CDR2 ANQGSEA. This CDR3 spans 12 amino acids. V lost 4 bases to trimming and J lost 5 bases, with 11 bases between them. The CDR3 sequence: CSVVRGWETQYF. As DNA, the CDR3 is TGCAGCGTTGTTCGGGGCTGGGAGACCCAGTACTTC.

This clone was observed a few times. CDR3 coding DNA: TGTGCCACCAGCAGAGATGAGGGGCCCGGCTATGGCTACACCTTC. It encodes CATSRDEGPGYGYTF. V and J are TRBV15 and TRBJ1-2; a weak D match, TRBD1 (5 bases). The CDR3 contains 15 residues. Germline V gene lookup returns CDR1 LNHNV and CDR2 YYDKDF (reference sequence). Trimming stripped 0 bases from V and 4 bases from J, with 12 bases between.

The genes are TRBV5-4 and TRBJ2-1, with D perhaps TRBD1 or TRBD2 (6 bases each). V lost 3 bases and J lost 2, with 12 bases in between. The CDR3 sequence is 15 residues long. Germline V gives CDR1 SGHNT, CDR2 YYREEE (reference sequence). CDR3 loop: CASSSRRGAYNEQFF. Here the CDR3 DNA reads TGTGCCAGCAGCTCCCGGAGGGGGGCCTACAATGAGCAGTTCTTC.

J is TRBJ1-1 and V is TRBV6-6; D remains unclear. Trimming took off 5 bases at V and 6 bases at J, with 19 bases between the two ends. Looked up from germline, CDR1 is MNHNY and CDR2 is SVGAGI (reference sequence). The CDR3 spans 15 residues. This CDR3 is CASSTTTHGRSEAFF. The CDR3 nucleotides are TGTGCCAGCAGTACAACCACGCACGGACGGTCTGAAGCTTTCTTT.

This clone was recorded a few times. V gene TRBV11-3 combines with J gene TRBJ2-1; TRBD2 matches at 10 bases. Germline lookup yields CDR1 SGHNT and CDR2 YENEEA. V gave up 6 bases and J gave up 1 base; unmatched junction bases: 3. The CDR3 runs 15 residues. This chain's CDR3 is CASSLAGASYNEQFF. The CDR3 bases are TGTGCCAGCAGTCTAGCGGGGGCTTCCTACAATGAGCAGTTCTTC.